This T cell receptor beta chain was profiled in a study of T cells expressing NK-cell markers. Looking at the study overall: Sorted CD3+CD56+NKG2C+, CD3+CD56+NKG2C- and CD3+CD56-NKG2C+ T-cell subsets were beta-chain profiled. With respect to HCMV, seven of the eight sequenced donors were seropositive, and one was seronegative.

With UMIs, 5'RACE template switching was used to make TCR beta cDNA. TCRdb re-called the 5' RACE reads; every CDR3 protein appears as one record, without DNA. The table lists under 500,000 distinct CDR3 sequences. Study-wide results and caveats: NKG2C+ dominant clonotypes from 6 or 7 donors made up about 1.0-7.5% of CD8+ T cells.

Germline lookup yields CDR1 SGHDT and CDR2 YYEEEE. The CDR3 has 16 amino acids. To note about this clonotype: Its antigen is still unknown.

The receptor's source is a woman aged 18 to 75 in good health. Material: blood T cells: a sorted CD56 or NKG2C T cell subset, CD4+ or CD8+ T cells, or bulk PBMC T cells (not recorded which). The chain combines TRBV5-6 with TRBJ2-5; TCRdb gives TRBD1 as the D gene, but with no DNA this cannot be confirmed. The CDR3 here is CASSLGGGRGVETQYF. The full variable domain, rest sourced from reference TRBV5-6 and TRBJ2-5, is DAGVTQSPTHLIKTRGQQVTLRCSPKSGHDTVSWYQQALGQGPQFIFQYYEEEERQRGNFPDRFSGHQFPNYSSELNVNALLLGDSALYLCASSLGGGRGVETQYFGPGTRLLVL.